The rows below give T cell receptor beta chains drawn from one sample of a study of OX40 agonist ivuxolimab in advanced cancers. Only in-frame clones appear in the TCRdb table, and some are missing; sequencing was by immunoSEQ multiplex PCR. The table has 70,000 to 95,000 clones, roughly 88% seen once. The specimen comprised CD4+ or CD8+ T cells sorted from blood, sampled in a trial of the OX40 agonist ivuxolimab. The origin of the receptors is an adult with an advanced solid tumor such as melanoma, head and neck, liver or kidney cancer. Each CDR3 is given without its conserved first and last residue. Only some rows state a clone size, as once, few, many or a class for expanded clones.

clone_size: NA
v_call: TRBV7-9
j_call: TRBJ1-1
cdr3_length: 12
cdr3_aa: ASSLGQSNTEAF

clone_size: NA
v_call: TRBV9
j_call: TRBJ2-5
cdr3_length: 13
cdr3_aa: ASSAYQGGEETQY

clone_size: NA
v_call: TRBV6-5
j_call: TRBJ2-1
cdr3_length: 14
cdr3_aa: ASSYARHTRSNEQF

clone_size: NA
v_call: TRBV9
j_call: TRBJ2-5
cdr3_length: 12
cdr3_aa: ASSPGGGAETQY

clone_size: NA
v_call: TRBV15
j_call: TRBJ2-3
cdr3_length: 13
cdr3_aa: ATSKRGGEPDTQY

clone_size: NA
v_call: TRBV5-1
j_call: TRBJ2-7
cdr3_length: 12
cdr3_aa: ASSFGTGGYEQY

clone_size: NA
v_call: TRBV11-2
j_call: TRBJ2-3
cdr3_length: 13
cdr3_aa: ASSLLPGSTDTQY

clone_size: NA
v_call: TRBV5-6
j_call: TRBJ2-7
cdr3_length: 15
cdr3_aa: ASSSPWVTGETYEQY

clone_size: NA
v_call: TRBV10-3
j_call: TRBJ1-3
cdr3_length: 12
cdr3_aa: AALPGTSGNTIY

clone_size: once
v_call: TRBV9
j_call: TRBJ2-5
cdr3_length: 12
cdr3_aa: ASSSEGGQETQY

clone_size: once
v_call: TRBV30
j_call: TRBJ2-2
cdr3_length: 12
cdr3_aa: AWAGTQYTGELF

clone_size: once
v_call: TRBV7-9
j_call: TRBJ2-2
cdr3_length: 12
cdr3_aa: ASSRTRNTGELF

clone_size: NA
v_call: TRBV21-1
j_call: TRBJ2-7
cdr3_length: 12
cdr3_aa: ASSKPSSQGEQY

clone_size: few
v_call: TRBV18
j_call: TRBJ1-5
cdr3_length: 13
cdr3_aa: ASSPRAGDNQPQH

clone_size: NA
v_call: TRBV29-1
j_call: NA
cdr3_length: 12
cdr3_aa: SVGGGRSYYEQY

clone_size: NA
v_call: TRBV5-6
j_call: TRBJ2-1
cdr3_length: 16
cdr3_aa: ASSYPQDLAGHYNEQF

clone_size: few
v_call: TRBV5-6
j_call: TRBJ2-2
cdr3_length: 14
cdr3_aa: ASSLDFRQGAGELF

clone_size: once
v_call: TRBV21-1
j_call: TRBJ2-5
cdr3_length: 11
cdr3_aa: ASSPRTEETQY

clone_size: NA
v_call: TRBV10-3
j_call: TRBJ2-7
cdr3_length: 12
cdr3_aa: AISLGQLSYEQY

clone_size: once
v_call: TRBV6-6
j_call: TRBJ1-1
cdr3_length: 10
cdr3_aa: ASKGGWTEAF

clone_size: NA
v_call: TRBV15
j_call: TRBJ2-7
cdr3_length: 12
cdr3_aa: ATSQDRNPPQQY

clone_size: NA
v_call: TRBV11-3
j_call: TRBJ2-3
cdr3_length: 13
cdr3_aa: ASSRRQGSTDTQY

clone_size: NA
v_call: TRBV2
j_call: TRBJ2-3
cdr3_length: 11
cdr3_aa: ASLLAGTDTQY

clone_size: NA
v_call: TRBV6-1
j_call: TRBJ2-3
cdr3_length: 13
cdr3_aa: ASSGTSGSFDTQY

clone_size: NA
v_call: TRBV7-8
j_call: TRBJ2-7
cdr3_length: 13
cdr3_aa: ASSPWGSQVYEQY

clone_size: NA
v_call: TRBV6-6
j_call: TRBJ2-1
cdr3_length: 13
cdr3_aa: ASSPNRASYNEQF

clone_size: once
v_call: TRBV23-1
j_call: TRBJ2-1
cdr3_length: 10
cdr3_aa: ASKGDYNEQF

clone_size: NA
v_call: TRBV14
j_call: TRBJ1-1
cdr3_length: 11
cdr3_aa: ASSQDRITEAF

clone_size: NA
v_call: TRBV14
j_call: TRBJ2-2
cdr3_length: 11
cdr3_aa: ASSKTRTGELF

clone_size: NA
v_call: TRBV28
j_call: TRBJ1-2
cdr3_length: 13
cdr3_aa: ASSLPTGRERGYT

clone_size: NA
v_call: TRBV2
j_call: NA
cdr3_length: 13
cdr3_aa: ASSEELAVVYEQY

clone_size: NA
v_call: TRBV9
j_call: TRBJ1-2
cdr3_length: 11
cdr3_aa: ASSGPGQGGHT

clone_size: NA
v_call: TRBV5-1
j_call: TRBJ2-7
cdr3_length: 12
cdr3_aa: ASSLAGGTNEQY

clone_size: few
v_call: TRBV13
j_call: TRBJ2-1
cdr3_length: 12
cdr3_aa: ASSLALSHNEQF

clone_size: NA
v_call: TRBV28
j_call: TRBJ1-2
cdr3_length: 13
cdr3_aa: ASIPAGASIYGYT

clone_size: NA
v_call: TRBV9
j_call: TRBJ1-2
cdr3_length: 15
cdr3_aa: ASSASGTGVGIYGYT

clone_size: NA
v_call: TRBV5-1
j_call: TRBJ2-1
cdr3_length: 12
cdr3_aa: ASSFTVGEDEQF

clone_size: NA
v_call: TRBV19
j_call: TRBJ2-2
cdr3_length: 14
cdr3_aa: ASSIVSEKGAGELF

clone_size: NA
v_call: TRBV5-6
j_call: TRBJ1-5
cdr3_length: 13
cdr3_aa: ASSLGQYSNQPQH

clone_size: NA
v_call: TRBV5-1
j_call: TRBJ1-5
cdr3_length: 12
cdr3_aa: ASSLTGLDQPQH

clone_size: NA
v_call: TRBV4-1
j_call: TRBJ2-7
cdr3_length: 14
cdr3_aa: ASSQDASGVSYEQY

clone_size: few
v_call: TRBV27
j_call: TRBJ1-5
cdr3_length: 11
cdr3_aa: ASSLHSNQPQH

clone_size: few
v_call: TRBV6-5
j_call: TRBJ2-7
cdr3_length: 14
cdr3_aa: ASSYSPRGQHYEQY